This T cell receptor (beta chain) was observed in a study of blood T cell repertoires in COVID-19. V dropped 5 bases and J dropped 7; count of bases not matched to a gene: 7. The CDR3 is made up of 13 amino acids. Germline-derived CDR1 and CDR2 are SEHNR and FQNEAQ (reference sequence). The table came from immunoSEQ multiplex PCR; TCRdb's copy has only in-frame clones and leaves some out. The sample has 250,000 to 400,000 clones, roughly 90% seen once. V gene TRBV7-9 combines with J gene TRBJ1-1, with 7 bases that match TRBD1. The sequence was obtained from a woman between 25 and 40 years old with COVID-19, enrolled during active disease. The sequenced sample was peripheral blood. CDR3 DNA: TGTGCCAGCAGCCTCGGGACAGACAATGAAGCTTTCTTT. It encodes CASSLGTDNEAFF.